The TCR beta chain described here comes from a study of tumor and adjacent non-tumor tissue in lung cancer (dated by TCRdb to the late 2010s). For the wider study: The cohort included 12 adenocarcinoma, a couple of squamous cell carcinoma and 1 small cell lung cancer patients. Among the 15 or so patients, ages ranged from roughly 31 to 76 years, about 10 were men and 5 were women, and disease was TNM stage I to III. In total, sequencing yielded 125,075,908 productive TCRbeta reads, which works out to an average of about 4.2 million reads per sample. The study compared bulk TCRbeta repertoires from lung tumor tissue and matched distant non-tumor lung tissue of around 14 lung cancer patients. For each patient, one tumor sample and one normal lung sample were taken, giving under 35 paired specimens that underwent TCRbeta CDR3 sequencing. Results the study describes overall, beyond this receptor: The cohort had only about 16 patients, and the authors noted that larger samples and more detailed clinical data are needed. Neither the sequencing platform nor unique molecular identifiers are named or mentioned anywhere in the methods. Peripheral blood was not sequenced, so blood TCRbeta repertoires in these lung cancer patients were not examined. Tumor tissue showed significantly greater TCR diversity (inverse Simpson) than normal lung tissue (431.37 vs 166.20, P = 0.0075, Mann-Whitney U test). Younger patients had significantly higher TCR diversity, and higher tumor TCR diversity was associated with shorter overall and disease-free survival. In normal lung, the top 100 clones accounted for a significantly larger cumulative share of the repertoire than in tumor tissue.

RNA was extracted from bulk unsorted tissue and checked for quality with a NanoDrop ND-1000 and an Agilent 2100. Newly diagnosed lung cancer patients without prior chemotherapy who had been admitted for thoracic surgery in China between August and November 2014 were enrolled as donors. Anyone who had undergone radiotherapy or chemotherapy before, or who had another cancer at the same time, was left out of the study. Pieces of surgical tissue measuring about 1-2.1 cm3 were kept in RNAlater solution and held at -80 degrees C until needed. The library came from multiplex PCR. Sequencing took place on an Illumina HiSeq 2500. TCRbeta libraries were constructed through three rounds of nested PCR with primers (Table S4) according to protocols adapted from ARM-PCR. PCR products of 200-500 bp were gel-excised and purified with the QIAquick gel extraction kit before sequencing. Per the original workflow: Trimmomatic was used to clean the reads, FLASH was used to merge the reads into complete CDR3 sequences, and MiTCR was used to assign the reads to V(D)J germline segments. Clonal diversity was calculated as the inverse Simpson's index using VDJtools. In-frame sequences without a premature stop codon were defined as productive reads. The public reads were quality trimmed at Q25 with fastp and then assembled into clones with MiXCR by TCRdb, keeping productive beta chains. Here each entry gathers all rows of one CDR3 protein and keeps the most common genes and DNA. For this entry, the V and J calls and clone size follow TCRdb and not the study's own pipeline. A total of roughly 120,000 distinct CDR3 sequences appear in this sample, 75% of them only once. In total, the top ten clones hold about 40% of the sample.

To note about this clonotype: Its antigen remains undetermined. A read error is likely, as this CDR3 ends without the conserved phenylalanine or tryptophan. No DNA is shown, since the ends of the CDR3 on it are uncertain; the CDR3 is the one TCRdb lists.

The CDR1 and CDR2 encoded by the germline V gene are LGHNA and YNFKEQ. The CDR3 extends over 18 residues, inclusive of both ends. This sequence was found in a woman in her sixties with non-small cell lung cancer. The sequence joins TRBV4-2 to TRBJ2-3; the D segment call TRBD2 is taken from the table without a DNA check. The sequenced sample consisted of lung tumor tissue. The CDR3 protein: CASSRGRGSGLDTDTLYL.